The 18 T cell receptor beta chains below all came from one sample that was sequenced in a study of CD8 T cells in Susac syndrome. Random hexamers were used to reverse transcribe about 0.45 to 1 ug of RNA. MiXCR, run by TCRdb on the immunoSEQ multiplex PCR reads, gives a single entry per CDR3 protein. The data hold around 200,000 distinct CDR3 sequences, with 95% observed a single time. The sequenced sample was CD4+ T cells from PBMCs. The receptors stem from a human donor with multiple sclerosis.

The V call is TRBV12-3 or TRBV12-4, the J call TRBJ2-3; no clear D. CDR3 length equals 13 residues. The germline V and J ends were trimmed by 7 bases and 6 bases, with 14 bases remaining between them. DNA for the CDR3: TGTGCCAGCACCTCAAGAAATTTCGATACGCAGTATTTT. Translating gives CASTSRNFDTQYF.

This chain uses TRBV15 with TRBJ1-5; no definite D call. CDR3 length equals 15 residues. V gave up 2 bases and J gave up 6 bases, with 14 bases separating them. The germline V gene encodes CDR1 LNHNV and CDR2 YYDKDF (reference sequence). The CDR3 here is CATSRSIGGVQPQHF. The CDR3 nucleotides are TGTGCCACCAGCAGATCCATAGGTGGGGTTCAGCCCCAGCATTTT.

This clonotype appeared a few times. The V gene is TRBV4-2, the J gene TRBJ2-2; D remains unclear. The germline V gene has CDR1 LGHNA and CDR2 YNFKEQ. V dropped 0 bases and J dropped 5 bases, with 7 bases sitting between them. CDR3 length equals 14 residues. The CDR3 loop is CASSQDGVTGELFF. As DNA, the CDR3 is TGTGCCAGCAGCCAAGATGGGGTGACCGGGGAGCTGTTTTTT.

The J gene is TRBJ2-5, the V gene TRBV30, with 8 bases identical to TRBD1. Unmatched junction bases numbered 7, after V lost 2 bases and J lost 5 bases. Germline CDR1 is GTSNPN and CDR2 is SVGIG (reference sequence). The length of the CDR3 is 14 residues. CDR3 amino acids: CAWSPDRGTETQYF. DNA for the CDR3: TGTGCCTGGAGTCCTGACAGGGGAACGGAGACCCAGTACTTC.

This sequence joins TRBV29-1 and TRBJ2-6; D possibly matches TRBD1 or TRBD2 (7 bases each). Deletions cut 4 bases from V and 1 base from J, with 11 bases between. The CDR3 extends over 15 amino acids. Germline lookup yields CDR1 SQVTM and CDR2 ANQGSEA. Here the CDR3 DNA reads TGCAGCGTTGGAGCGGGACAGTCTGGGGCCAACGTCCTGACTTTC. This encodes CSVGAGQSGANVLTF.

The V gene is TRBV3-1, the J gene TRBJ2-5, with D possibly matching TRBD2 (5 bases). This CDR3 has 11 amino acids. The germline V gene has CDR1 LGHDT and CDR2 YNNKEL (reference sequence). The V end was cut by 5 bases, the J end by 10 bases, with 11 bases between. In nucleotides, the CDR3 is TGTGCCAGCAGCTCACGGGGAATCCAGTACTTC. Translating gives CASSSRGIQYF.

The CDR3 region is CASSDQGSVAYNEQFF. Written as DNA, the CDR3 is TGTGCCAGCAGCGATCAGGGATCCGTCGCCTACAATGAGCAGTTCTTC. The rearrangement uses TRBV9 and TRBJ2-1; tentatively, D is TRBD1 (5 bases). The length of the CDR3 is 16 residues. Germline V gives CDR1 SGDLS, CDR2 YYNGEE. The V end lost 3 bases, the J end lost 2 bases, and 15 bases lay between the germline ends.

The CDR3 loop reads CASSLRGGTEAFF. Written as DNA, the CDR3 is TGTGCCAGCAGTTTAAGGGGAGGAACTGAAGCTTTCTTT. J is TRBJ1-1 and V is TRBV12-3 or TRBV12-4, with TRBD1 as a possible D gene (5 bases). Trimming stripped 2 bases from V and 5 bases from J, with 9 bases between. CDR3 length equals 13 residues.

V usage is TRBV9 and J usage is TRBJ1-2, with 9 bases that match TRBD1. With 4 bases clipped from V and 6 bases from J, the junction kept 4 bases outside the gene matches. Germline CDR1 and CDR2: SGDLS and YYNGEE. The CDR3 runs to 13 residues. The CDR3: CASSPGQGHGYTF. The CDR3 nucleotides are TGTGCCAGCAGCCCGGGACAGGGACATGGCTACACCTTC.

The chain has TRBV12-3 or TRBV12-4 and TRBJ2-1; the D is unclear. Trimming removed 0 bases at V and 10 bases at J, with 4 bases between. The CDR3 loop spans 11 amino acids. CDR3: CASSLAGEQFF. CDR3 DNA: TGTGCCAGCAGTTTAGCGGGGGAGCAGTTCTTC.

The chain combines TRBV15 with TRBJ2-1; D call uncertain. The CDR3 runs 13 residues. Per the germline V gene, CDR1 is LNHNV and CDR2 is YYDKDF (reference sequence). V lost 0 bases, J lost 6 bases, and 6 bases lay in between. The CDR3 nucleotides are TGTGCCACCAGCAGAGAGATCGGCAATGAGCAGTTCTTC. It is translated as CATSREIGNEQFF.

This chain links TRBV15 with TRBJ2-7, with D possibly being TRBD1 or TRBD2 (5 bases each). Germline V gives CDR1 LNHNV, CDR2 YYDKDF (reference sequence). The CDR3 contains 15 residues. Trimming shortened V by 9 bases and J by 2 bases, and 20 bases separated the two germline ends. CDR3 amino acids: CATGVGAGLTYEQYF. The CDR3 DNA reads as TGTGCCACGGGGGTAGGGGCAGGGCTGACCTACGAGCAGTACTTC.

The rearrangement uses TRBV7-2 and TRBJ1-1; D unclear. The V and J ends lost 2 bases and 1 base respectively, with 5 bases between them. Germline V lookup: CDR1 SGHTA, CDR2 FQGNSA. The CDR3 has 13 amino acids. The CDR3 bases are TGTGCCAGCAGCTTACAGGCGAACACTGAAGCTTTCTTT. This codes for CASSLQANTEAFF.

This chain uses TRBV20-1 with TRBJ2-2; 9 positions agree with TRBD2. J lost 4 bases, V lost 6 bases, and 6 bases had no gene match. Germline V gives CDR1 DFQATT, CDR2 SNEGSKA (reference sequence). This CDR3 spans 14 amino acids. The CDR3 sequence is CSASGGQSTGELFF. As DNA, the CDR3 is TGCAGTGCCAGCGGGGGGCAGAGCACCGGGGAGCTGTTTTTT.

In its sample, this clonotype was seen once. The V and J genes are TRBV10-2 and TRBJ1-2; possible D gene TRBD1, 5 bases. Germline CDR1 reads WSHSY; CDR2 reads SAAADI. The CDR3 loop spans 14 amino acids. Trimming took 7 bases from V and 2 from J, leaving 14 bases between them. The CDR3, as DNA: TGCGCCAGCACCGAGGACACCATGAACTATGGCTACACCTTC. Translation gives CASTEDTMNYGYTF.

The genes are TRBV30 and TRBJ1-1; D is uncertain. CDR3 length: 12 residues. V was shortened by 3 bases and J by 6 bases, with 11 bases between the two germline ends. CDR1 and CDR2 (germline): GTSNPN, SVGIG (reference sequence). CDR3 in amino acids: CAWRGVEAEAFF. In DNA form, the CDR3 reads TGTGCCTGGAGGGGAGTAGAGGCTGAAGCTTTCTTT.

This chain joins TRBV5-1 and TRBJ1-1, with D uncertain. Trimming removed 4 bases at V and 2 bases at J, with 21 bases between. Germline V gives CDR1 SGHRS, CDR2 YFSETQ. The CDR3 consists of 17 residues. The CDR3 is CASSPKRSSETNTEAFF. In DNA, the CDR3 is TGCGCCAGCAGCCCGAAGAGGTCGAGTGAAACCAACACTGAAGCTTTCTTT.

This clonotype has just a few counts. The chain uses TRBV7-3 and TRBJ2-6; a weak D match, TRBD2 (5 bases). The CDR3 spans 15 residues. Trimming shortened V by 5 bases and J by 0 bases, and 8 bases separated the two germline ends. From germline, CDR1 is SGHTA and CDR2 FQGTGA. For the CDR3, the DNA is TGTGCCAGCAGCCTGGGGAGCTCTGGGGCCAACGTCCTGACTTTC. Protein: CASSLGSSGANVLTF.